This T cell receptor (beta chain) was obtained from a study of T cell responses to AZD1222 COVID-19 vaccine (dated by TCRdb to the early 2020s). Study-wide context: A total of about 240 trial participants underwent TCR sequencing, of whom approximately 210 received two doses of AZD1222 and about 25 received two doses of the MenACWY control vaccine. Trial participants were enrolled by age into 18-55, 56-69 and 70-plus year subgroups, with approximately 150, 30 and 60 TCR-sequenced participants respectively. The investigation overall reported the following: Only five or six AZD1222 recipients were SARS-CoV-2 seropositive at baseline, limiting conclusions about previously exposed vaccinees. In the small 56-69-year group, the increase in depth fell short of significance, most likely because of low power. Participants were mostly white British and included more females than males, and it was suggested by the authors that clonal diversity may have been underestimated. CD4 TCRs associated with the vaccine covered the entire spike protein, and the dominant responses were in regions 160-218 and 743-854. Because no day 14 peak-response samples were available, the repertoires could be characterized only after the peak T cell response. Nearly half of unique spike-specific TCRs reportedly recognized epitopes outside regions mutated in the B.1.351 and B.1.1.7 variants. A significant rise in spike-specific TCR breadth and depth was observed after two AZD1222 doses relative to day 0 and relative to MenACWY recipients.

The CDR3 regions of human TCRbeta chains were analyzed by immunosequencing. Per the source publication's procedure: TCRs in the repertoires were compared against a reference library of SARS-CoV-2-specific TCRs that had been generated with the MIRA antigen-specificity platform. Breadth meant the fraction of unique TCRs that were SARS-CoV-2-associated, whereas depth meant the fraction of total T cells that were SARS-CoV-2-associated. Using the MIRA data, each spike-specific TCR was mapped to the spike region that the TCR reacts to and placed in a CD4 or CD8 class. Log10-transformed breadth and depth values were compared by one-way ANOVA with Sidak's multiple comparisons tests. Here the immuneACCESS table is served through TCRdb, limited to in-frame sequences with V and J called. Missing clones are a known gap in these copies; in checked studies unresolved V genes cover under half, and the rest lacks a known reason. V and J calls and clone size are given by that table; D and trimming were obtained from the DNA. The sample table records some 150,000 clones; about 93% of these occur just once. The ten largest account for under 4% of the sample.

Including cysteine and phenylalanine, the CDR3 has 14 amino acids. Of all the DNA, just the CDR3 is kept, 42 bases in frame from base 1. The junction shows trimming of 2 bases on V and 2 bases on J, plus 9 bases between the germline ends. The germline V gene specifies KGHSH as CDR1 and LQKENI as CDR2. In light of the paper, this sample's time point label describes: about 28 days (+/-7) after the second vaccine dose. AZD1222 recipients given second doses at about 4 weeks or at about 12 weeks were pooled, since spike-specific TCR depth and breadth were not found to differ between the two schedules. Samples from vaccinated people were obtained from the UK trials COV001 and COV002, which included a single-blind randomized controlled phase 2/3 trial of AZD1222 (ChAdOx1 nCoV-19) in healthy adults. For TCRbeta chain sequencing, PBMC samples from trial participants were taken at day 0 and at day 28 after the second dose.

About this clone itself: Its antigen remains unidentified. No base-level quality is on record; no much larger clone is a single base apart.

This clonotype originated in an adult who received the AZD1222 COVID-19 vaccine. Sequences were derived from peripheral blood, sampled 28 days after the second AZD1222 dose. This sequence uses TRBV18 and TRBJ2-5; the D gene remains uncertain. The DNA sequence is TGTGCCAGCTCACCAGGGAACAGACAAGAGACCCAGTACTTC. Its amino acids are CASSPGNRQETQYF.